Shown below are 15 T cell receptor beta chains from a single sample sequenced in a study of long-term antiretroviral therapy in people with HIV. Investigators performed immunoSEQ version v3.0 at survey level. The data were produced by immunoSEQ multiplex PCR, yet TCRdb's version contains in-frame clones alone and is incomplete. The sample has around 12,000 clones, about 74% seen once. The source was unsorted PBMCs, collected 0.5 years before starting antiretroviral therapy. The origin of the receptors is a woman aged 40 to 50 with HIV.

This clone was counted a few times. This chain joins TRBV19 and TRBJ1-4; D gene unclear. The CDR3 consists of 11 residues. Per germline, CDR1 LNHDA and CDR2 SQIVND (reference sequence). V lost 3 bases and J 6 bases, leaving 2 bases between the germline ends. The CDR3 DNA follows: TGTGCCAGTAGTATCGATGAAAAACTGTTTTTT. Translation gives CASSIDEKLFF. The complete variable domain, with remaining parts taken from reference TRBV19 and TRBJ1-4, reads DGGITQSPKYLFRKEGQNVTLSCEQNLNHDAMYWYRQDPGQGLRLIYYSQIVNDFQKGDIAEGYSVSREKKESFPLTVTSAQKNPTAFYLCASSIDEKLFFGSGTQLSVL.

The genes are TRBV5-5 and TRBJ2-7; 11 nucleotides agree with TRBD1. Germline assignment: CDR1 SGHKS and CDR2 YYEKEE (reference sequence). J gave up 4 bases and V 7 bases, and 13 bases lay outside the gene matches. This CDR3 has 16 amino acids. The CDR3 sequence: CASRDNRGTGGYEQYF. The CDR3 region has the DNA TGTGCCAGCCGGGATAACCGGGGGACAGGGGGTTACGAGCAGTACTTC.

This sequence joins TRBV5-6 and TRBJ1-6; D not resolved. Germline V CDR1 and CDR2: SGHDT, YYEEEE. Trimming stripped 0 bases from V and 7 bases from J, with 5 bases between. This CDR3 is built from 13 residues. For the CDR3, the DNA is TGTGCCAGCAGCTTGGGGTGGAATTCACCCCTCCACTTT. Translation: CASSLGWNSPLHF.

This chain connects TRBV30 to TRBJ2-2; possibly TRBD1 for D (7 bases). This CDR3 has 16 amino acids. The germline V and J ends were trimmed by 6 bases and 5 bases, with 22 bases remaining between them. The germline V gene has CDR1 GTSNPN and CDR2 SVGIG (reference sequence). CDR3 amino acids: CACPDSDRAGTGELFF. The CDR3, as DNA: TGTGCCTGTCCCGACTCAGACAGGGCGGGGACCGGGGAGCTGTTTTTT.

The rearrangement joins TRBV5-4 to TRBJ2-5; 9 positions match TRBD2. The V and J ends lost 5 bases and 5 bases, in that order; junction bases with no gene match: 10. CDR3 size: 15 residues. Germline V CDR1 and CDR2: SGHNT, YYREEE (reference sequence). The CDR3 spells CASRGGGRAPETQYF. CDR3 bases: TGTGCCAGCAGAGGTGGCGGGAGGGCCCCGGAGACCCAGTACTTC.

DNA of the CDR3: TGTGCCAGCAGCCCGATAGGACCTGGCTACACCTTC. The encoded protein is CASSPIGPGYTF. This chain links TRBV2 with TRBJ1-2; no definite D call. Deletions cut 6 bases from V and 7 bases from J, with 12 bases between. This CDR3 comprises 12 residues. Per germline, CDR1 SNHLY and CDR2 FYNNEI.

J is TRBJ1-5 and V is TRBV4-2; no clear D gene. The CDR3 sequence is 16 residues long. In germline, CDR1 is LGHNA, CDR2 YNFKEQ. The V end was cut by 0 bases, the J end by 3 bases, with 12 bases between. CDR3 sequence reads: CASSQDPRSNNQPQHF. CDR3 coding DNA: TGTGCCAGCAGCCAAGATCCCAGGTCTAACAATCAGCCCCAGCATTTT.

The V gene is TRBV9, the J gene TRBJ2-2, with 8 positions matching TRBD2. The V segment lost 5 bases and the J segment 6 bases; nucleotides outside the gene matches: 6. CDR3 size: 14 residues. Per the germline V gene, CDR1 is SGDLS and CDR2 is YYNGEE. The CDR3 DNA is TGTGCCAGCAGTCCAGGACTAGCCCCCGGGGAGCTGTTTTTT. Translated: CASSPGLAPGELFF.

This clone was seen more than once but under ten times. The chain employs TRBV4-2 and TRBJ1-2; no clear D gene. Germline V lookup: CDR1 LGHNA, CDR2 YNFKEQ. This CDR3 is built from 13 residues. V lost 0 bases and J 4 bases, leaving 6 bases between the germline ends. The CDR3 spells CASSQDTSYGYTF. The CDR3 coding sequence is TGTGCCAGCAGCCAAGACACAAGCTATGGCTACACCTTC.

CDR3 DNA: TGTGCCAGCAGCCTCGGTCCAGCGGGAGATGAAAAACTGTTTTTT. Amino acids: CASSLGPAGDEKLFF. This chain links TRBV11-2 with TRBJ1-4; no definite D call. In germline, CDR1 is SGHAT, CDR2 FQNNGV. There are 15 residues in the CDR3. V lost 5 bases and J lost 6, with 16 bases in between.

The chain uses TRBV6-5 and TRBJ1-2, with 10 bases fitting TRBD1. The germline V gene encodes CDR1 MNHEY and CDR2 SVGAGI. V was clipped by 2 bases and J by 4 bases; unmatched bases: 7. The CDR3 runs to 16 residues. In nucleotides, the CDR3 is TGTGCCAGCAGTTACGTTAGGACAGGGGGAGGCTATGGCTACACCTTC. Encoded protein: CASSYVRTGGGYGYTF.

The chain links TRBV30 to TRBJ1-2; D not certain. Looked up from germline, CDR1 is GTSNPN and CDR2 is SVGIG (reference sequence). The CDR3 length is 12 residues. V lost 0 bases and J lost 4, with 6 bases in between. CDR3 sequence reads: CAWSVQSYGYTF. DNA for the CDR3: TGTGCCTGGAGTGTACAGTCCTATGGCTACACCTTC. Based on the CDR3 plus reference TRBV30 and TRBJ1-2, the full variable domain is SQTIHQWPATLVQPVGSPLSLECTVEGTSNPNLYWYRQAAGRGLQLLFYSVGIGQISSEVPQNLSASRPQDRQFILSSKKLLLSDSGFYLCAWSVQSYGYTFGSGTRLTVV.

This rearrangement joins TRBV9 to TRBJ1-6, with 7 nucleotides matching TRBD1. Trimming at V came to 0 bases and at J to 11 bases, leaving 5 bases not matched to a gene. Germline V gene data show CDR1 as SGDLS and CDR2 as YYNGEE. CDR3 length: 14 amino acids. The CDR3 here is CASSVGQGRTPLHF. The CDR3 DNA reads TGTGCCAGCAGCGTAGGACAGGGAAGAACACCCCTCCACTTT.

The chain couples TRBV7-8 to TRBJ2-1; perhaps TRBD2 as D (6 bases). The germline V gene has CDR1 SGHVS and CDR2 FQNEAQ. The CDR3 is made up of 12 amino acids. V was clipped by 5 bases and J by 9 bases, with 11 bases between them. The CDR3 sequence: CASSAHGGEQFF. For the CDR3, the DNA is TGTGCCAGCAGCGCGCACGGGGGTGAGCAGTTCTTC.

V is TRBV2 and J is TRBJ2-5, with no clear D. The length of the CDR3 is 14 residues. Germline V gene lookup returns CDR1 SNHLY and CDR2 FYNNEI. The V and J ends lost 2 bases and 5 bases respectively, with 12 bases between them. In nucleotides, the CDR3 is TGTGCCAGCAGTGAACGGCAGTCTTGGGAGACCCAGTACTTC. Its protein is CASSERQSWETQYF.